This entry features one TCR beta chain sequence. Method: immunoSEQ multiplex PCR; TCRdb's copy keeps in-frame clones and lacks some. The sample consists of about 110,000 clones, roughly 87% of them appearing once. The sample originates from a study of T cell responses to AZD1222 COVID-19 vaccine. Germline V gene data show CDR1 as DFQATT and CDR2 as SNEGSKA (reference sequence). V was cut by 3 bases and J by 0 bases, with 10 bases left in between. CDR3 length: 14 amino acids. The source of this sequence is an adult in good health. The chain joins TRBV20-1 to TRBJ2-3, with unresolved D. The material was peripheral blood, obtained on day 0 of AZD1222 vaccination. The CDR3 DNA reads TGCAGTGCTAGTGGCGGTCCTAGCACAGATACGCAGTATTTT. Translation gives CSASGGPSTDTQYF.